Listed here is a single T cell receptor beta chain. The data are from a study of blood T cell repertoires in COVID-19. The ends lost 4 bases at V and 6 bases at J; junction bases unmatched: 5. The CDR3 is 14 amino acids. Per germline, CDR1 LGHDT and CDR2 YNNKEL (reference sequence). Here immunoSEQ multiplex PCR was the method, and the copy in TCRdb shows in-frame clones only, minus some. The table includes 100,000 to 120,000 clones, 88% detected once. The sequence was collected from a woman in her fifties or sixties with acute or convalescent COVID-19. Sequencing input: peripheral blood. V usage is TRBV3-1 (or the pseudogene TRBV3-2) and J usage is TRBJ1-2, with TRBD1 matching 10 bases. The CDR3: CASSRGQGQDGYTF. CDR3 DNA sequence: TGTGCCAGCAGCCGGGGACAGGGGCAGGATGGCTACACCTTC.